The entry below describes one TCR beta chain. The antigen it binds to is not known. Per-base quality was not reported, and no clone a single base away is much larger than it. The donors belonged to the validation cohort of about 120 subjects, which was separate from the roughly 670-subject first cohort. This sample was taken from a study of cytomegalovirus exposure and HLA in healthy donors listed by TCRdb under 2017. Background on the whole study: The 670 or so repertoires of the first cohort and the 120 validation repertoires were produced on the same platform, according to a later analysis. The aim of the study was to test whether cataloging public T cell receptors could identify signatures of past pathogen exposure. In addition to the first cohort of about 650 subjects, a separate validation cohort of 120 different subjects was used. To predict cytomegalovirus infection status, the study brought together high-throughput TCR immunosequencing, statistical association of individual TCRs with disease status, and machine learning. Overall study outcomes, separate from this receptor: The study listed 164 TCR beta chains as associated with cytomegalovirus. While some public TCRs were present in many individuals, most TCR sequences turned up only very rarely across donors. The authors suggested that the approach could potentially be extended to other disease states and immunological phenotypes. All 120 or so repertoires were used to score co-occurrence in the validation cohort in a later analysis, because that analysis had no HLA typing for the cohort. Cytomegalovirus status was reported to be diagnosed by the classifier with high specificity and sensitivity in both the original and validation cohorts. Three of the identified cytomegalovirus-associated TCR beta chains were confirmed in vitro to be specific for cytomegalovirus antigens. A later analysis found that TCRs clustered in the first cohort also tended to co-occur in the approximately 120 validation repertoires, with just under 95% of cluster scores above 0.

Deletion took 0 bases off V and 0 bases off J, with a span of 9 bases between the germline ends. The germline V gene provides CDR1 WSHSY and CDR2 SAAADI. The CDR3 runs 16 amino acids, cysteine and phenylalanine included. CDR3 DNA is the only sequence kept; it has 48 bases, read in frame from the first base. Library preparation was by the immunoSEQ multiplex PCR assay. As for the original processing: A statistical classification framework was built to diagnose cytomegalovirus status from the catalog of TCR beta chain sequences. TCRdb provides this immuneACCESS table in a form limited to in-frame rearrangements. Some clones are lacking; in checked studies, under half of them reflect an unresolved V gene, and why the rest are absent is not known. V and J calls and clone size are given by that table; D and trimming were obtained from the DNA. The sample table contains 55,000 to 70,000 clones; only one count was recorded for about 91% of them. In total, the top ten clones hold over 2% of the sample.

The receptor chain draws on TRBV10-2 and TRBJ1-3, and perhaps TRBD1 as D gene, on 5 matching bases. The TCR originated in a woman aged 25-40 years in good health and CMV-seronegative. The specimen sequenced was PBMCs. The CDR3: CASSESGASSGNTIYF. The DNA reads TGCGCCAGCAGTGAGTCAGGGGCTTCCTCTGGAAACACCATATATTTT.